The rows below give T cell receptor beta chains drawn from one sample of a study of blood T cell repertoires in COVID-19. Clones were sequenced by immunoSEQ multiplex PCR, and TCRdb holds only the in-frame ones, with some missing. The table has tens of thousands of clones, over 70% seen once. Material for sequencing was peripheral blood. The receptor source for this set is a human donor in a cohort sampled during active COVID-19. The CDR3 runs from the conserved cysteine through the conserved F or W. The order of the fields is D gene, V gene, J gene, clone size, CDR3 DNA, CDR3 protein. The D gene is left open where the match is weak. Clone size is shown for a subset of rows, as once, few, many or a class of expanded clone.

.	TRBV19	TRBJ2-5	.	TGTGCCAGTAGTGAGACTCCCCAAGAGACCCAGTACTTC	CASSETPQETQYF
TRBD1	TRBV2	TRBJ2-5	.	TGTGCCAGCAGGGGGACAGGGGAGGAGACCCAGTACTTC	CASRGTGEETQYF
TRBD1	TRBV5-4	TRBJ2-2	.	TGTGCCAGCAGATGGGGACAGGGTGACACCGGGGAGCTGTTTTTT	CASRWGQGDTGELFF
.	TRBV10-3	TRBJ1-5	.	TGTGCCATCAGTGAATTTAGGACAGAACTAAATCAGCCCCAGCATTTT	CAISEFRTELNQPQHF
TRBD2	TRBV5-1	TRBJ2-7	.	TGCGCCAGCAGCTCTACAAGCGGGGCCGGGTACGAGCAGTACTTC	CASSSTSGAGYEQYF
.	TRBV5-4	TRBJ2-1	.	TGTGCCAGCAGCCTGGACCGGGGGAACAATGAGCAGTTCTTC	CASSLDRGNNEQFF
.	TRBV30	TRBJ2-2	.	TGTGCCTTTTACAGCGAGGGAAGGACCGGGGAGCTGTTTTTT	CAFYSEGRTGELFF
.	TRBV6-1	TRBJ1-5	few	TGTGCCAGCAGTGACCCGACATTTAGCAATCAGCCCCAGCATTTT	CASSDPTFSNQPQHF
TRBD1	TRBV3-1/TRBV3-2	TRBJ2-5	.	TGTGCCAGCAGCCTCGGACAGGGACCCGACCAAGAGACCCAGTACTTC	CASSLGQGPDQETQYF
.	TRBV6-5	TRBJ2-3	.	TGTGCCAGCAGTTACTCGGGCGATACGCAGTATTTT	CASSYSGDTQYF
.	TRBV11-1	TRBJ2-7	.	TGTGCCAGCAGCTCGGACAGCTACGAGCAGTACTTC	CASSSDSYEQYF
.	TRBV27	TRBJ2-7	once	TGTGCCAGCAGCTCGGGGGGCCCCTACGAGCAGTACTTC	CASSSGGPYEQYF
TRBD1	TRBV9	TRBJ2-1	.	TGTGCCAGCAGCGCCACAACAGGGGGGAATGAGCAGTTCTTC	CASSATTGGNEQFF
.	TRBV21-1	TRBJ1-1	.	TGTGCCAGCAGCATTGAGGACACGAACACTGAAGCTTTCTTT	CASSIEDTNTEAFF
.	TRBV5-1	TRBJ2-7	many	TGCGCCAGCAGCTTGGCTGAGGGCTGGGAGCAGTACTTC	CASSLAEGWEQYF
.	TRBV28	TRBJ1-5	.	TGTGCCAGCATTTACTTGGACAGTTATCAGCCCCAGCATTTT	CASIYLDSYQPQHF
.	TRBV6-6	TRBJ2-5	.	TGTGCCAGCAGTTACGGCGGGGAACAAGAGACCCAGTACTTC	CASSYGGEQETQYF
.	TRBV7-2	TRBJ2-2	.	TGTGCCAGCAGCCGGGGGAGGTCCGGGGAGCTGTTTTTT	CASSRGRSGELFF
TRBD1	TRBV18	TRBJ2-5	few	TGTGCCAGCTCACCTTACGGACAGGGTAATCAAGAGACCCAGTACTTC	CASSPYGQGNQETQYF
.	TRBV7-2	TRBJ2-1	.	TGTGCCAGCAGCTTAGCGCTTGGACTATCCTCGGAGCAGTTCTTC	CASSLALGLSSEQFF
.	TRBV30	TRBJ2-6	.	TGTGCCTGGAGTGAACCCCAGTCTGGGGCCAACGTCCTGACTTTC	CAWSEPQSGANVLTF
.	TRBV29-1	TRBJ2-7	.	TGCAGCGTCAAGGGGCCCTACGAGCAGTACTTC	CSVKGPYEQYF
.	TRBV9	TRBJ2-7	.	TGTGCCAGCAGCCCCCTTTCGGGCTCCTACGAGCAGTACTTC	CASSPLSGSYEQYF
.	TRBV28	TRBJ1-3	.	TGTGCCAGCAGCCCCCCCCCGCGAGGAAACACCATATATTTT	CASSPPPRGNTIYF
.	TRBV30	TRBJ2-3	.	TGTGCCTGGAGGCAAGGACTGACAGATACGCAGTATTTT	CAWRQGLTDTQYF
TRBD1	TRBV18	TRBJ1-5	.	TGTGCCAGCTCACCGGCCGGACAGGGGGCAGGCAATCAGCCCCAGCATTTT	CASSPAGQGAGNQPQHF
TRBD1	TRBV27	TRBJ2-2	.	TGTGCCAGCAGCTCCTGGGCCAGGGGGAACGGGGAGCTGTTTTTT	CASSSWARGNGELFF
.	TRBV5-1	TRBJ2-3	.	TGCGCCAGCAGCCGGAACGCAGGGAAAGGAACAGATACGCAGTATTTT	CASSRNAGKGTDTQYF
.	TRBV5-1	TRBJ2-7	.	TGCGCCAGCGGGGTGGGGGGGCCATGGGAGCAGTACTTC	CASGVGGPWEQYF
TRBD1	TRBV19	TRBJ1-1	once	TGTGCCAGCAACGGACAGGGCGGTACGTACACTGAAGCTTTCTTT	CASNGQGGTYTEAFF
TRBD2	TRBV27	TRBJ2-3	.	TGTGCCAGCAGTTTAACTAGCGGGAGAGTGGGCGGCACAGATACGCAGTATTTT	CASSLTSGRVGGTDTQYF
TRBD2	TRBV5-1	TRBJ2-5	.	TGCGCCAGCAGCTTGGCCGGGGGGGACAAGACCCAGTACTTC	CASSLAGGDKTQYF
.	TRBV3-1/TRBV3-2	TRBJ2-2	.	TGTGCCAGCAGCCAAGCCGCGAACACCGGGGAGCTGTTTTTT	CASSQAANTGELFF
.	TRBV5-8	TRBJ1-3	once	TGTGCCAGCAGCTTCGGCCCGAGGGCTGGAAACACCATATATTTT	CASSFGPRAGNTIYF
TRBD2	TRBV6-9	TRBJ2-2	.	TGTGCCAGCAGTCAAAAACCCCTAGGGACTAGCCCACACCGGGGAGCTGTTTTT	CASSQKPLGTSPHRGAVF
TRBD2	TRBV18	TRBJ2-3	few	TGTGCCAGCTCACCAACCTGGGGCCTGACTAGCCGCCCAGATACGCAGTATTTT	CASSPTWGLTSRPDTQYF
.	TRBV12-2	TRBJ2-1	.	TGTGCAAGTCGCTTAGAACTAGCGGGAGGGCCTAACAATGAGCAGTTCTTC	CASRLELAGGPNNEQFF